This T cell receptor (beta chain) was observed in a study of T cells after yellow fever vaccination. The CDR3 totals 13 residues. Trimming left V 1 base short and J 1 base short, with 7 bases between. CDR1 is SQVTM and CDR2 is ANQGSEA in the germline V gene. Each CDR3 protein is one row after TCRdb ran MiXCR on the 5' RACE reads. The table records a few hundred thousand distinct CDR3 sequences, approximately 3.9% of them present only once. This clonotype was counted ten times or more. Antigen: not known. General study results and limits: Clonotypes found in both CD4 and CD8 compartments made up a small share. Subsequent booster samples again held most clones from primary vaccination (96% CD4, roughly 91% CD8).

The receptor was derived from a man younger than 35 who received the YFV17D yellow fever vaccine. This rearrangement joins TRBV29-1 to TRBJ2-5; no reliable D call. The sequenced sample was PBMCs, obtained on the day of the yellow fever booster vaccination. The CDR3 coding sequence is TGCAGCGTTGAAGTACAGCTCCAAGAGACCCAGTACTTC. Its translation: CSVEVQLQETQYF.